Detailed here is one TCR beta chain. Its antigen is not identified. The treatment was: roughly 11-day PBMC culture with coronavirus spike peptide pools or control peptides (ViraFEST assay). Each of days 3 and 7 saw half the medium replaced by fresh IL-2 medium. Sequencing of cultured CD4+ T cell DNA used the Oncomine TCR Beta short-read assay. TCRdb independently ran MiXCR on the PCR reads; one entry per CDR3 protein. The sample holds fewer than 12,000 distinct CDR3 sequences, 60% to 65% seen once. The CDR3 runs to 13 residues. Trimming took 5 bases from V and 5 from J; bases not matched to a gene: 1. Germline lookup yields CDR1 SNHLY and CDR2 FYNNEI. The record originates from a study of vaccination and CD4 T cells after COVID-19. Overall study: Vaccinees got either two BNT162b2 doses or two mRNA-1273 doses. The stimulus for the cells was overlapping spike peptides derived from SARS-CoV-2, HCoV-NL63, HCoV-OC43 and HCoV-229E. Each of the control cultures got a CEFX pool, an HIV-1 Nef pool, or no peptide.

What was sequenced was CD4+ T cells from blood, cultured in vitro. The TCR originated in a human donor who had recovered from COVID-19. The chain has TRBV2 and TRBJ2-2; 8 bases match TRBD1. CDR3 DNA: TGTGCCAGCAGTAGACAGGGGACCGGGGAGCTGTTTTTT. Its protein product is CASSRQGTGELFF.